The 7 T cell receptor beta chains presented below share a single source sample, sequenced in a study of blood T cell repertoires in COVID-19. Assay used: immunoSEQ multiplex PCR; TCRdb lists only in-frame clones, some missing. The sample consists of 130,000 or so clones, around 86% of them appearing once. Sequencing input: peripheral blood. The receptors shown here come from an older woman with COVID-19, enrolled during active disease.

Written as DNA, the CDR3 is TGTGCCAGCAGCCAAGGGGGGGGGCAGGACGAGACCCAGTACTTC. It codes for CASSQGGGQDETQYF. The rearrangement links TRBV4-2 to TRBJ2-5, with a weak D call TRBD2 (7 bases). V lost 1 base to trimming and J lost 5 bases, with 14 bases between them. Germline V gene sequence: CDR1 LGHNA, CDR2 YNFKEQ. This CDR3 comprises 15 residues.

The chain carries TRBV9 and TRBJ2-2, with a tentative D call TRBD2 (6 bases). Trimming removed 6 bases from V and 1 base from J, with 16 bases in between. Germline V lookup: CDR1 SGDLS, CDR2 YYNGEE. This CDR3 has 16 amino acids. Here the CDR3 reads CASTLGRQQNTGELFF. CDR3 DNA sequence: TGTGCCAGCACCCTCGGGAGACAACAGAACACCGGGGAGCTGTTTTTT.

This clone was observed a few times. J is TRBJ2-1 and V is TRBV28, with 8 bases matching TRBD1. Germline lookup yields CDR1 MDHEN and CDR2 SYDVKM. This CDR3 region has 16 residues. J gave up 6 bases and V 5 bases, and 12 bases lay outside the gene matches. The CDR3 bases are TGTGCCAGCAGTCCCGCCGGACAGGGAGAACTCAATGAGCAGTTCTTC. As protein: CASSPAGQGELNEQFF.

CDR3 DNA: TGTGCCAGCAGCCCCCGACAGGGGGCAAACACCGGGGAGCTGTTTTTT. It encodes CASSPRQGANTGELFF. The rearrangement links TRBV5-6 to TRBJ2-2, with TRBD1 matching 10 bases. The V segment lost 4 bases and the J segment 2 bases; nucleotides outside the gene matches: 5. Germline CDR1 reads SGHDT; CDR2 reads YYEEEE. The CDR3 spans 16 residues.

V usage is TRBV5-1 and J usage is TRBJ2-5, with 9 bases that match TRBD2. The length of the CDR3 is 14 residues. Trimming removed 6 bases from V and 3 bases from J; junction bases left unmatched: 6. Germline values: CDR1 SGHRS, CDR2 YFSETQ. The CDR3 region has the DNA TGCGCCAGCAATGGCGGGGGGGCGGAAGAGACCCAGTACTTC. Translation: CASNGGGAEETQYF.

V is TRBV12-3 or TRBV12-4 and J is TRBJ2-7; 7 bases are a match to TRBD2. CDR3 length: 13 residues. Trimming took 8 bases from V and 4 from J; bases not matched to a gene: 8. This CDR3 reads CASSKTSFYEQYF. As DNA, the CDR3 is TGTGCCAGCTCAAAGACTAGCTTTTACGAGCAGTACTTC.

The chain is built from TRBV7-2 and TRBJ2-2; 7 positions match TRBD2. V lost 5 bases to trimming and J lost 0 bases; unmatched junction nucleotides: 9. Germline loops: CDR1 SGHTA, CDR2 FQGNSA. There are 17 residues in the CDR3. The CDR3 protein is CASSRTHLAANTGELFF. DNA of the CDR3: TGTGCCAGCAGCCGTACCCACCTAGCGGCGAACACCGGGGAGCTGTTTTTT.